Listed below are T cell receptor beta chains from one sample, sequenced in a study of blood T cell repertoires in COVID-19. Clones were sequenced by immunoSEQ multiplex PCR, and TCRdb holds only the in-frame ones, with some missing. The sample has tens of thousands of clones, around 84% seen once. The sequencing sample was made of peripheral blood. The receptors derive from a man between 65 and 85 years old with acute or convalescent COVID-19. Both conserved end residues are part of each CDR3. The D gene is left open where the match is weak. Part of the rows lack a size; the others show once, few, many or a class for expanded clones.

CDR3 | DNA | D | J | size | V
CASSKGLAGGRSYEQYF | TGTGCCAGCAGCAAGGGACTAGCGGGAGGACGGAGCTACGAGCAGTACTTC | TRBD2 | TRBJ2-7 | NA | TRBV14
CASSLVGDSYEQYF | TGTGCCAGCAGCTTAGTCGGGGATTCCTACGAGCAGTACTTC | NA | TRBJ2-7 | NA | TRBV7-2
CATSDFSGSVQYF | TGTGCCACCAGTGATTTCTCGGGGTCAGTGCAGTATTTT | NA | TRBJ2-3 | NA | TRBV24-1
CASSSTGSGTDTQYF | TGTGCCAGCAGCTCGACAGGGAGTGGTACAGATACGCAGTATTTT | TRBD1 | TRBJ2-3 | NA | TRBV11-3
CASSSLTDRLNTEAFF | TGTGCCAGCAGTTCCCTAACCGACAGGTTGAACACTGAAGCTTTCTTT | NA | TRBJ1-1 | NA | TRBV28
CASSLGDRGAEAFF | TGTGCCAGCAGCTTAGGGGACAGGGGAGCTGAAGCTTTCTTT | TRBD1 | TRBJ1-1 | NA | TRBV7-2
CASHAGRASYEQYF | TGTGCCAGCCATGCGGGACGGGCCTCCTACGAGCAGTACTTC | NA | TRBJ2-7 | NA | TRBV2
CAISESTEPNYGYTF | TGTGCCATCAGTGAGTCGACAGAACCTAACTATGGCTACACCTTC | NA | TRBJ1-2 | NA | TRBV10-3
CASSMVTSKETQYF | TGTGCCAGTAGTATGGTCACCTCTAAGGAGACCCAGTACTTC | NA | TRBJ2-5 | NA | TRBV19
CASSVVGTGGYYTF | TGTGCCAGCAGCGTAGTGGGGACAGGGGGTTACTACACCTTC | TRBD1 | TRBJ1-2 | once | TRBV9
CASSSTDFSSTDTQYF | TGTGCCAGCAGTTCGACGGACTTTTCTAGCACAGATACGCAGTATTTT | NA | TRBJ2-3 | once | TRBV7-9
CSVQVAGQPQHF | TGCAGCGTTCAGGTCGCGGGACAGCCCCAGCATTTT | NA | TRBJ1-5 | NA | TRBV29-1
CASSSSGANVLTF | TGTGCCAGCAGCTCCTCGGGGGCCAACGTCCTGACTTTC | NA | TRBJ2-6 | once | TRBV6-2/TRBV6-3
CASSQMTGEKLFF | TGTGCCAGCAGCCAAATGACAGGCGAAAAACTGTTTTTT | NA | TRBJ1-4 | few | TRBV14
CASSLSGLAGGPGTDTQYF | TGTGCCAGCAGCTTATCAGGACTAGCGGGAGGCCCTGGGACAGATACGCAGTATTTT | TRBD2 | TRBJ2-3 | NA | TRBV7-7
CASSFQIPTGTGELFF | TGTGCCAGCAGCTTCCAGATCCCCACGGGAACCGGGGAGCTGTTTTTT | NA | TRBJ2-2 | NA | TRBV7-8
CASSYSSGTGVGEQYF | TGTGCCAGCAGTTACTCTTCAGGGACAGGGGTTGGCGAGCAGTACTTC | TRBD1 | TRBJ2-7 | NA | TRBV6-5
CASSLRRGDTEAFF | TGTGCCAGCAGTTTGCGGAGGGGCGACACTGAAGCTTTCTTT | NA | TRBJ1-1 | NA | TRBV28
CATSRYRTSGGFRTKNIQYF | TGTGCCACCAGCAGGTACCGGACTAGCGGGGGATTTCGGACCAAAAACATTCAGTACTTC | TRBD2 | TRBJ2-4 | NA | TRBV15
CASSGIQGRNTEAFF | TGTGCCAGCAGCGGAATACAGGGTAGGAACACTGAAGCTTTCTTT | NA | TRBJ1-1 | few | TRBV5-6
CASRGTQGAGTEAFF | TGTGCCAGCAGGGGAACACAGGGGGCGGGCACTGAAGCTTTCTTT | TRBD1 | TRBJ1-1 | NA | TRBV5-5
CASIPFPGSQTEAFF | TGTGCCAGCATCCCCTTCCCAGGGTCTCAGACTGAAGCTTTCTTT | NA | TRBJ1-1 | once | TRBV5-4
CASSLSGGYYEQYF | TGCGCCAGCAGCTTGTCCGGGGGGTACTACGAGCAGTACTTC | TRBD2 | TRBJ2-7 | NA | TRBV5-1
CASSPDRGNYGYTF | TGCGCCAGCAGCCCTGACAGGGGGAACTATGGCTACACCTTC | TRBD1 | TRBJ1-2 | NA | TRBV5-1
CASLQSDSSYEQYF | TGTGCCAGCCTCCAGTCGGACAGCTCCTACGAGCAGTACTTC | NA | TRBJ2-7 | NA | TRBV7-9
CASSLEGSPTLHF | TGTGCCAGCAGCTTAGAGGGGTCCCCCACCCTCCACTTT | NA | TRBJ1-6 | NA | TRBV11-1
CASSSGNSNQPQHF | TGCGCCAGCAGCTCAGGTAATAGCAATCAGCCCCAGCATTTT | NA | TRBJ1-5 | NA | TRBV5-1